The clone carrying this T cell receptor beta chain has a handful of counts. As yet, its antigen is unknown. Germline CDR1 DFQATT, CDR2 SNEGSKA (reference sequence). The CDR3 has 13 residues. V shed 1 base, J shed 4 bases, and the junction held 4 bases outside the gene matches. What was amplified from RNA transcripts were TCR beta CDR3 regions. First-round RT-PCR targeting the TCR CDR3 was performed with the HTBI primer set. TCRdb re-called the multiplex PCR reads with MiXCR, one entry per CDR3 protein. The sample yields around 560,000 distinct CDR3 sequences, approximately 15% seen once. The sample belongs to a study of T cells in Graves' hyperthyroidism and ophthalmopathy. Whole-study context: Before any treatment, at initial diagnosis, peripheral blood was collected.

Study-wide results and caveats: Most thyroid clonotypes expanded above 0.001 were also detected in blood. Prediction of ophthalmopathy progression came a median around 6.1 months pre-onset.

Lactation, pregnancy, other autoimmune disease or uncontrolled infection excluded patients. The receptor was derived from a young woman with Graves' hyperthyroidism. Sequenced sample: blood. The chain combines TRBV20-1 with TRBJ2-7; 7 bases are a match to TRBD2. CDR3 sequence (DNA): TGCAGTGCTAGAGGGGCGGGAGTTTACGAGCAGTACTTC. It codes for CSARGAGVYEQYF.